The 20 T cell receptor beta chains presented below share a single source sample, sequenced in a study of response to subunit inactivated influenza vaccine. TCRdb ran MiXCR on the RT-PCR reads and lists one entry per CDR3 protein. The table lists a few hundred thousand distinct CDR3 sequences, 11% of them singletons. The same sample was also studied in work on T cells expressing NK-cell markers. From that report: The authors made TCR beta cDNA libraries by 5'RACE template switching. This switching added a universal primer site and UMIs.

The specimen was PBMCs from blood, collected on the day of vaccination. The receptor source for this set is a man in his fifties or sixties who received an inactivated influenza vaccine.

The chain couples TRBV7-3 to TRBJ2-1; D not certain. Between the trimmed V and J ends, which lost 1 base and 10 bases, there was a span of 11 bases. Germline V lookup: CDR1 SGHTA, CDR2 FQGTGA. This CDR3 region has 13 residues. The CDR3 spells CASSLSLAREQFF. DNA for the CDR3: TGTGCCAGCAGCTTAAGTCTCGCGCGCGAGCAGTTCTTC.

This clonotype was seen many times. The rearrangement joins TRBV12-3 or TRBV12-4 to TRBJ2-1, with 10 bases fitting TRBD2. V was pared by 3 bases and J by 7 bases, with 9 bases of the junction left unmatched. The CDR3 has 16 residues. CDR3 region: CASSFLEGSGRNEQFF. Written as DNA, the CDR3 is TGTGCCAGCAGTTTCCTCGAGGGTAGCGGGAGGAATGAGCAGTTCTTC.

The chain is built from TRBV12-3 or TRBV12-4 and TRBJ2-7; 8 nucleotides match TRBD2. V trimming: 3 bases; J trimming: 2 bases; junction bases outside the gene matches: 6. The CDR3 length is 15 residues. CDR3 sequence reads: CASSFQAGATYEQYF. The CDR3 DNA reads TGTGCCAGCAGTTTTCAAGCGGGAGCCACCTACGAGCAGTACTTC.

This chain uses TRBV5-1 with TRBJ2-6; 8 nucleotides agree with TRBD1. The CDR3 has 13 residues. The V and J ends lost 4 bases and 11 bases, in that order; junction bases with no gene match: 5. Germline-derived CDR1 and CDR2 are SGHRS and YFSETQ. The CDR3 loop is CASSPTGVHVLTF. The CDR3, as DNA: TGCGCCAGCAGCCCGACAGGGGTCCACGTCCTGACTTTC.

The chain is built from TRBV20-1 and TRBJ2-5; D perhaps matches TRBD1 (5 bases). The germline V gene encodes CDR1 DFQATT and CDR2 SNEGSKA (reference sequence). The CDR3 is made up of 16 amino acids. V was cut by 2 bases and J by 1 base, with 17 bases left in between. CDR3 region: CSARSRTIVSQETQYF. In DNA form, the CDR3 reads TGCAGTGCTAGATCCCGGACAATAGTCTCCCAAGAGACCCAGTACTTC.

This clonotype has only a few counts. This rearrangement joins TRBV6-1 to TRBJ1-2, with TRBD1 matching 7 bases. The CDR3 totals 17 residues. The trim removed 0 bases at V and 6 bases at J, leaving 13 bases unmatched. Germline V gene data show CDR1 as MNHNS and CDR2 as SASEGT. The CDR3 coding sequence is TGTGCCAGCAGTGAAGCGCACCGGACAGGACCAAGACATGGCTACACCTTC. Encoded protein: CASSEAHRTGPRHGYTF.

This clonotype has ten or more counts. This CDR3 reads CASSLSGTGGYNEQFF. The CDR3 DNA reads TGCGCCAGCAGCTTGTCCGGGACAGGGGGTTACAATGAGCAGTTCTTC. The rearrangement uses TRBV5-1 and TRBJ2-1; 11 bases map to TRBD1. The J segment lost 4 bases and the V segment lost 1 base, leaving 4 bases of the junction unmatched. Germline CDR1 reads SGHRS; CDR2 reads YFSETQ. The CDR3 runs to 16 residues.

This clonotype was detected only a few times. This chain uses TRBV10-3 with TRBJ2-2; TRBD1 matches at 7 bases. CDR1 and CDR2 (germline): ENHRY, SYGVKD. V shed 3 bases, J shed 1 base, and the junction held 2 bases outside the gene matches. The CDR3 loop spans 15 amino acids. This CDR3 is CAISDRGKNTGELFF. The DNA for the CDR3 is TGTGCCATCAGTGACAGGGGGAAGAACACCGGGGAGCTGTTTTTT.

On this clonotype itself: The CDR3 carries no conserved terminal phenylalanine or tryptophan, so it likely arises from a read error. The V call is TRBV20-1, the J call TRBJ2-1; a possible D gene is TRBD2 (6 bases). This CDR3 is 14 amino acids long. V dropped 5 bases and J dropped 9 bases, with 20 bases sitting between them. Germline assignment: CDR1 DFQATT and CDR2 SNEGSKA (reference sequence). CDR3 residues: CSAYPGAGRGEQFL. The CDR3 DNA follows: TGCAGTGCTTACCCCGGGGCGGGGCGTGGTGAGCAGTTCTTA.

This clonotype was detected only a few times. This chain uses TRBV7-2 with TRBJ1-5; D unclear. The CDR3 is made up of 13 amino acids. Germline lookup yields CDR1 SGHTA and CDR2 FQGNSA. The V end lost 5 bases, the J end lost 4 bases, and 9 bases lay between the germline ends. CDR3 DNA sequence: TGTGCCAGCAGCCCCAAGGTGAATCAGCCCCAGCATTTT. This sequence encodes CASSPKVNQPQHF.

The V and J genes are TRBV6-1 and TRBJ1-2; perhaps TRBD1 as D (5 bases). Germline V gives CDR1 MNHNS, CDR2 SASEGT. CDR3 length: 13 amino acids. The V end was cut by 3 bases, the J end by 4 bases, with 9 bases between. CDR3 nucleotide sequence: TGTGCCAGCAGTGAGGGGCAGCGCTATGGCTACACCTTC. This codes for CASSEGQRYGYTF.

This clonotype was counted only a few times. V and J are TRBV5-5 and TRBJ2-7; 7 bases align to TRBD2. Trimming took 4 bases from V and 0 from J; bases not matched to a gene: 10. This CDR3 is built from 16 residues. CDR1 and CDR2 from the germline V gene are SGHKS and YYEKEE (reference sequence). This CDR3 is CASSASFGGGSYEQYF. As DNA, the CDR3 is TGTGCCAGCAGCGCATCCTTTGGGGGGGGCTCCTACGAGCAGTACTTC.

This clonotype was seen a few times. The rearrangement joins TRBV20-1 to TRBJ2-1, with D perhaps matching TRBD1 or TRBD2 (6 bases each). The germline V gene encodes CDR1 DFQATT and CDR2 SNEGSKA (reference sequence). CDR3 size: 16 residues. Trimming shortened V by 0 bases and J by 4 bases, and 16 bases separated the two germline ends. The CDR3 spells CSARDFPGAHYNEQFF. The CDR3 region has the DNA TGCAGTGCTAGAGATTTTCCGGGGGCGCATTACAATGAGCAGTTCTTC.

In nucleotides, the CDR3 is TGTGCCATCAGGGAGACAGGGGGCAACGAGCAGTACTTC. It is translated as CAIRETGGNEQYF. The chain employs TRBV10-3 and TRBJ2-7, with 10 bases fitting TRBD1. CDR3 length: 13 residues. V shed 6 bases, J shed 5 bases, and the junction held 4 bases outside the gene matches. Germline V gene lookup returns CDR1 ENHRY and CDR2 SYGVKD.

This clonotype was recorded at least ten times. One end of the junction varies from germline; a read error may be responsible. V usage is TRBV4-3 and J usage is TRBJ1-1; D may be TRBD1 (5 bases). There are 15 residues in the CDR3. CDR1 is LGHNA and CDR2 is YSLEER in the germline V gene. Written as DNA, the CDR3 is TGCGCCAGCAGACAAGATGTGGGGCCGGGCACTGAAGCTTTCTTT. It codes for CASRQDVGPGTEAFF.

This clonotype was found a few times. The gene calls are TRBV29-1 and TRBJ1-1; no definite D call. The CDR3 consists of 13 residues. Trimming took 3 bases from V and 5 from J, leaving 13 bases between them. Per the germline V gene, CDR1 is SQVTM and CDR2 is ANQGSEA. CDR3 coding DNA: TGCAGCGTTGAGGGATGGGGTGGAACTGAAGCTTTCTTT. This codes for CSVEGWGGTEAFF.

This clonotype was recorded a few times. The gene calls are TRBV7-2 and TRBJ2-3; 9 nucleotides agree with TRBD1. Germline CDR1 is SGHTA and CDR2 is FQGNSA. V shed 1 base, J shed 4 bases, and the junction held 3 bases outside the gene matches. CDR3 length equals 15 residues. CDR3 sequence reads: CASSLDRGRPDTQYF. CDR3 coding DNA: TGTGCCAGCAGCTTAGACAGGGGGCGGCCAGATACGCAGTATTTT.

The V call is TRBV28, the J call TRBJ2-7, with no clear D. The CDR3 has 11 amino acids. The V end lost 3 bases, the J end lost 6 bases, and 6 bases lay between the germline ends. The germline V gene encodes CDR1 MDHEN and CDR2 SYDVKM. CDR3 bases: TGTGCCAGCAGTTTTTCCAGCGAGCAGTACTTC. Translating gives CASSFSSEQYF.

CDR3 region: CASATAATNEKLFF. The DNA of the CDR3 is TGTGCCAGCGCTACGGCAGCAACTAATGAAAAACTGTTTTTT. The V call is TRBV7-9, the J call TRBJ1-4; D is undetermined. V lost 8 bases, J lost 0 bases, and 10 bases lay in between. In germline, CDR1 is SEHNR, CDR2 FQNEAQ (reference sequence). CDR3 length: 14 amino acids.

The V and J genes are TRBV12-3 or TRBV12-4 and TRBJ2-7, with D unresolved. CDR3 size: 12 residues. Trimming left V 4 bases short and J 6 bases short, with 10 bases between. The CDR3 spells CASSSVPAEQYF. CDR3 coding DNA: TGTGCCAGCAGTTCCGTCCCAGCCGAGCAGTACTTC.